This T cell receptor beta chain was observed in a study of T cell repertoires in cytomegalovirus infection. Study context: Public TCR beta signatures were indicative of both CMV infection and a matching HLA type.

Looked up from germline, CDR1 is MGHRA and CDR2 is YSYEKL. V was pared by 1 base and J by 1 base, with 8 bases between. The CDR3 loop spans 15 amino acids. Using its own MiXCR run on the reads, TCRdb lists one record per CDR3 protein. Found here are about 160,000 distinct CDR3 sequences, about 20% of them singletons; the top ten hold under 30%. Study findings and constraints: HLA-C-restricted CMV-specific TCR beta clonotypes prevailed in the ex vivo response.

Remarks on this clonotype: Its antigen is unidentified.

Sequencing was performed on CD8+ T cells from cultured PBMCs, taken from culture after CMV antigen stimulation. J is TRBJ1-3 and V is TRBV4-1; no firm D call. The receptor's source is a human donor in good health (CMV status not recorded). Some clones in this sample may be carry-over from other donors' samples. The CDR3 region has the DNA TGCGCCAGCAGCCAAGCGGAAGTTTCTGGAAACACCATATATTTT. Translation gives CASSQAEVSGNTIYF.